This is a list of T cell receptor beta chains from one sample in a study of T cell changes during pregnancy in multiple sclerosis. Clones were read by immunoSEQ multiplex PCR, and TCRdb kept only the in-frame ones, dropping some. In the table there are 25,000 to 35,000 clones, under 95% of which are singletons. Sequences were derived from CD8+ T cells from peripheral blood mononuclear cells, sampled before pregnancy. These receptor sequences come from a female donor with multiple sclerosis, enrolled in a pregnancy study. Both conserved end residues are trimmed from each CDR3.

V gene,CDR3 protein
TRBV7-3,ASSPDRYTEAF
TRBV4-3,ASSRAGSGSIDEQF
TRBV6-1,ASSERRAGEGIPDTQY
TRBV30,ALGLTGDTEAF
TRBV4-1,ASSQADGTSGTDTQY
TRBV19,ASSGLYSYEQY
TRBV4-1,ASSQVAGEETQY
TRBV27,ASSNSGRVDEQF
TRBV7-8,AISQGATEAF
TRBV2,ASRPPGGGSPLH
TRBV27,ASSLGTGDRFTYEQY
TRBV29-1,SVEREYGYT
TRBV5-6,ASFGTAYGYT
TRBV19,ASTAPGGWNTGELF
TRBV29-1,SVEGRETNEKLF
TRBV4-2,ASSPAGATAF
TRBV9,ASGPGNQPQH
TRBV7-9,ASSRTPGGVDSYEQY
TRBV7-9,ASSSLAAGQNIQY
TRBV27,ASSLSRGGQETQY
TRBV15,ATSREMLGHEQF
TRBV7-3,ASSLGFSSYNEQF
TRBV4-1,ASSHGPWFREPYEQY
TRBV11-1,ASSFETGTSRYNEQF
TRBV7-9,ASSTTSGISYNEQF
TRBV5-8,ASSLGQPNNEQF
TRBV7-9,ASSPSGSSYNEQF
TRBV6-1,ASSDDREINQPQH
TRBV25-1,ATTGGTSYEQY
TRBV5-6,ASSRIAGGPYEQY
TRBV7-9,ASSWTGGADEQF
TRBV2,ASSEGTSRDEQF
TRBV28,ASSFPMAGGSYNEQF